This T cell receptor beta chain was captured by sequencing in a study of beta chain features in type 1 diabetes. Investigators reverse transcribed all isolated RNA, so they sequenced expressed TCRB transcripts. The method was immunoSEQ multiplex PCR; TCRdb's version includes in-frame clones alone and lacks a portion of them. The profile shows under 400,000 clones, around a fifth of them singletons. V was pared by 5 bases and J by 6 bases, with 8 bases of the junction left unmatched. This CDR3 spans 14 amino acids. The germline V gene has CDR1 SQVTM and CDR2 ANQGSEA. V is TRBV29-1 and J is TRBJ2-4; 9 bases are a match to TRBD2. This TCR derives from a woman aged 18 to 35 in good health. The sequencing input was naive CD4+ T cells from blood. CDR3: CSVYIAGVGNIQYF. In DNA, the CDR3 is TGCAGCGTTTACATAGCGGGAGTGGGAAACATTCAGTACTTC.